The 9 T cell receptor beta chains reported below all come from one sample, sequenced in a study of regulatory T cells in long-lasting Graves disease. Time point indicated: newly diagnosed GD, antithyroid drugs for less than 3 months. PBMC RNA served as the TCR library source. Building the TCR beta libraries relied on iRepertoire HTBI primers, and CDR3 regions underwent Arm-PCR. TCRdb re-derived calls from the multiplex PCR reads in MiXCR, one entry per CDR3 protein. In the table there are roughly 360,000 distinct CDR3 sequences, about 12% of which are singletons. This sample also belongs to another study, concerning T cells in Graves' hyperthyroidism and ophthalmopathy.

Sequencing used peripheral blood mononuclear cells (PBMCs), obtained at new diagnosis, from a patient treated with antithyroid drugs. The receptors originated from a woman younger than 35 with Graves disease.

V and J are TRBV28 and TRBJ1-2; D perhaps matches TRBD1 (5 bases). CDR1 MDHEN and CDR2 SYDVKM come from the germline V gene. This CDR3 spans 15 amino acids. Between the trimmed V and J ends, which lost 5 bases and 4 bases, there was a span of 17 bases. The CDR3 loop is CASSNPLFRAYGYTF. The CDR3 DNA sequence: TGTGCCAGCAGTAACCCGTTGTTCAGGGCCTATGGCTACACCTTC.

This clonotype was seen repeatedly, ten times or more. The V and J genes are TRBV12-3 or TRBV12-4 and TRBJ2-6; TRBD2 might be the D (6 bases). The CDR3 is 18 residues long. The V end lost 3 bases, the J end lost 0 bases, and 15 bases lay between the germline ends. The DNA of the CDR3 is TGTGCCAGCAGTTTGGCCGGGGGATTTGTCTCTGGGGCCAACGTCCTGACTTTC. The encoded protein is CASSLAGGFVSGANVLTF.

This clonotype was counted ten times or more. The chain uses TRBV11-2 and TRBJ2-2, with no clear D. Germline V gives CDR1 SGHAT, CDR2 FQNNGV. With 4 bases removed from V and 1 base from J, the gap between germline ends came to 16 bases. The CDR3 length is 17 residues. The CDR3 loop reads CASSSPHGRLNTGELFF. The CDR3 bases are TGTGCCAGCAGCTCACCACACGGACGGCTGAACACCGGGGAGCTGTTTTTT.

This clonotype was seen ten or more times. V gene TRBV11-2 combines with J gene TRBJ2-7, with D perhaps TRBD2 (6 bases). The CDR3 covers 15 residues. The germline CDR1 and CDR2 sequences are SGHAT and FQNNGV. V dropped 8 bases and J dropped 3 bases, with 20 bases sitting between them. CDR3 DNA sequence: TGTGCCAGCCGCCCACCAGGAGGGATGGTCTACGAGCAGTACTTC. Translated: CASRPPGGMVYEQYF.

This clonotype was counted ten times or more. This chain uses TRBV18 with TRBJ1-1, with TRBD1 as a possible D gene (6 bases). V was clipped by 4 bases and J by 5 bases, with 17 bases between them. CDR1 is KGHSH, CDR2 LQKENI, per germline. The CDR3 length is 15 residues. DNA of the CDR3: TGTGCCAGCTCACGGGGGGCCCCCGAATGGACTGAAGCTTTCTTT. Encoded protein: CASSRGAPEWTEAFF.

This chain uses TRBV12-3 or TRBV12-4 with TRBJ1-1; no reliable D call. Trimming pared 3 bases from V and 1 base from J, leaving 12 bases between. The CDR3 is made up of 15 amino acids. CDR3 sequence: CASSFKSEGNTEAFF. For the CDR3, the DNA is TGTGCCAGCAGTTTTAAATCTGAGGGGAACACTGAAGCTTTCTTT.

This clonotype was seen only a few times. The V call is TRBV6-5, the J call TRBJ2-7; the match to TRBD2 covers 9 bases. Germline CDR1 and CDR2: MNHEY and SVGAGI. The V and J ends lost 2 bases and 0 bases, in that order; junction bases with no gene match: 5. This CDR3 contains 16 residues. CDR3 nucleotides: TGTGCCAGCAGTTACGGGCTAGCGGGATCCTCCTACGAGCAGTACTTC. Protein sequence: CASSYGLAGSSYEQYF.

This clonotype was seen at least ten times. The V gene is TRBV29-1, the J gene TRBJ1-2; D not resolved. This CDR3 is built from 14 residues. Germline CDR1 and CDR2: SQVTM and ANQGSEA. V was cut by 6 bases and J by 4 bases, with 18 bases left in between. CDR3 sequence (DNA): TGCAGCGTGACCTGGGATGTAGGAAGCTATGGCTACACCTTC. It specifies CSVTWDVGSYGYTF.

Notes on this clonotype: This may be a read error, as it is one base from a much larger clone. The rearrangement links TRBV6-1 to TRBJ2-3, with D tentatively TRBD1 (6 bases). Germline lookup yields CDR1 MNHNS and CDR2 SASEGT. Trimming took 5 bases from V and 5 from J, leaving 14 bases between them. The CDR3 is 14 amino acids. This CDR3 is CASSRQLRGDTQYF. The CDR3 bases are TGTGCCAGCAGTAGACAACTCAGGGGAGATACGCAGTATTTT.